This T cell receptor beta chain was captured in a study of blood T cell repertoires in COVID-19. Study information: The United States, Italy and Spain were the sources of the acute and convalescent COVID-19 samples. Sources were T cells, B-cell-depleted T cells, or PBMCs; the material itself was cDNA or gDNA.

This clone is medium-sized. In the original analysis: For nucleated cells, counts were estimated from reference gene primer amplification. TCRdb keeps only in-frame clones here, not all; method: immunoSEQ multiplex PCR. V and J calls and clone size are as listed in that table; D and trimming were resolved from the DNA. The sample records 55,000 to 65,000 clones, around 77% being singletons. The CDR3 is 16 residues long. The V gene lost 2 bases and the J gene lost 4 bases, with 17 bases spanning the gap. Germline-derived CDR1 and CDR2 are MGHRA and YSYEKL. Sequenced: peripheral blood. The origin of this receptor is a man aged 55 to 70 with acute or convalescent COVID-19. The chain couples TRBV4-1 to TRBJ1-2, with TRBD1 as a possible D gene (5 bases). The CDR3 protein is CASSQNIAGTFYGYTF. Here the CDR3 DNA reads TGCGCCAGCAGCCAAAATATTGCAGGGACTTTCTATGGCTACACCTTC.